This TCR beta chain was captured by sequencing in a study of blood T cell repertoires in COVID-19. Study context: In each case, the material was cDNA or gDNA derived from T cells, B-cell-depleted T cells, or PBMCs.

From germline, CDR1 is KGHSH and CDR2 LQKENI. CDR3 length equals 16 residues. Trimming removed 6 bases from V and 4 bases from J; junction bases left unmatched: 12. Methods used by the authors: Amplifying reference gene primers gave estimates of nucleated cell counts. Profiling relied on immunoSEQ multiplex PCR, and the TCRdb table lists in-frame clones only, not all of them. V, J and clone size derive from that table, while D and trimming were established from the DNA sequence. The profile shows under 100,000 clones, 70% to 90% of them singletons. V gene TRBV18 combines with J gene TRBJ1-2, with 9 bases aligning to TRBD1. This TCR was sampled from a woman between 70 and 85 years old with active or convalescent COVID-19. Sequencing was performed on peripheral blood. In nucleotides, the CDR3 is TGTGCCAGCTCGGACTTTAGACAGGGGGTCGGCTATGGCTACACCTTC. Residues: CASSDFRQGVGYGYTF.